This T cell receptor beta chain was sequenced during a study of blood T cell repertoires in COVID-19. Study context: Acute and convalescent COVID-19 samples came from the United States, Italy and Spain. In each case, the material was cDNA or gDNA derived from T cells, B-cell-depleted T cells, or PBMCs.

In the original analysis: Reference gene primer amplification yielded estimated nucleated cell counts. TCRdb's table, derived via immunoSEQ multiplex PCR, lists solely in-frame clones and lacks some. The V and J calls and clone size are taken from that table; D and trimming were inferred from the DNA. The table lists about 370,000 clones, 85% to 90% of them singletons. Germline CDR1 SEHNR, CDR2 FQNEAQ (reference sequence). The CDR3 totals 16 residues. After removal of 5 bases from V and 3 bases from J, the junction contained 7 bases not matched to a gene. The sample was PBMCs or T cells enriched from blood (not recorded which). The V and J genes are TRBV7-9 and TRBJ2-6, with TRBD1 matching over 7 bases. This receptor was obtained from a man aged 18 to 30 who had recovered from COVID-19. The CDR3 DNA reads TGTGCCAGCAGCCCCCGGACAGGAAGTGGGGCCAACGTCCTGACTTTC. Translation: CASSPRTGSGANVLTF.